A single sample gave rise to the 3 T cell receptor beta chains below, sequenced in a study of blood T cell repertoires in COVID-19. Generated by immunoSEQ multiplex PCR, the TCRdb table keeps only in-frame clones and is missing some. This table holds 250,000 to 350,000 clones, about 90% found once. Material for sequencing was peripheral blood. The receptor set was obtained from a woman aged 50 to 60 who had recovered from COVID-19.

The chain recombines TRBV28 with TRBJ2-3, with D possibly being TRBD2 (6 bases). Germline lookup yields CDR1 MDHEN and CDR2 SYDVKM. This CDR3 has 17 amino acids. Trimming left V 5 bases short and J 4 bases short, with 22 bases between. Here the CDR3 DNA reads TGTGCCAGCAGTGAGGATTGGGCGGGGAGAGGACCAGATACGCAGTATTTT. The encoded protein is CASSEDWAGRGPDTQYF.

This chain uses TRBV6-5 with TRBJ2-1, with 8 bases aligning to TRBD2. CDR3 length: 15 amino acids. V dropped 4 bases and J dropped 6; count of bases not matched to a gene: 8. The V gene's germline CDR1 is MNHEY and CDR2 SVGAGI. This CDR3 is CASSSLGRAGNEQFF. As DNA, the CDR3 is TGTGCCAGCAGTTCCCTCGGGAGGGCGGGCAATGAGCAGTTCTTC.

The rearrangement links TRBV18 to TRBJ2-1; TRBD2 matches at 9 bases. CDR3 length: 17 residues. The V segment lost 3 bases and the J segment 1 base; nucleotides outside the gene matches: 7. Germline V gene data show CDR1 as KGHSH and CDR2 as LQKENI. The CDR3 loop is CASSPLAGVGSYNEQFF. The CDR3 DNA reads TGTGCCAGCTCACCGTTAGCGGGAGTAGGATCCTACAATGAGCAGTTCTTC. The full variable domain, rest sourced from reference TRBV18 and TRBJ2-1, is NAGVMQNPRHLVRRRGQEARLRCSPMKGHSHVYWYRQLPEEGLKFMVYLQKENIIDESGMPKERFSAEFPKEGPSILRIQQVVRGDSAAYFCASSPLAGVGSYNEQFFGPGTRLTVL.